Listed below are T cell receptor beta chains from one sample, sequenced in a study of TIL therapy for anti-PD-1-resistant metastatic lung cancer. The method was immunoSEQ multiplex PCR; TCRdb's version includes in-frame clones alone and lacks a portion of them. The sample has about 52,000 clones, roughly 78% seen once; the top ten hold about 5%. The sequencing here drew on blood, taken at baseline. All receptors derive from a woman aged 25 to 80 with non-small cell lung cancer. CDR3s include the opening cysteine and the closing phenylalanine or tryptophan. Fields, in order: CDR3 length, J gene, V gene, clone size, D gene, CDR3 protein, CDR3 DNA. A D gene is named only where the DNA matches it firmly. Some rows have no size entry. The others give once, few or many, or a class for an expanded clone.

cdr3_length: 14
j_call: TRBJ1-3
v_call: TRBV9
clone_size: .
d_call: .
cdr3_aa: CASSVGGFGNTIYF
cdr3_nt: TGTGCCAGCAGCGTAGGGGGATTCGGAAACACCATATATTTT

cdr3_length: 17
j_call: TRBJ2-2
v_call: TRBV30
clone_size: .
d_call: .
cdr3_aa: CASPVRRPGLVNGELFF
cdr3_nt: TGTGCCTCACCCGTGAGACGTCCGGGACTCGTCAACGGGGAGCTGTTTTTT

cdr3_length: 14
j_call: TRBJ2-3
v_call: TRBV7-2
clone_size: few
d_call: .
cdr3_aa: CASTDTSRTDTQYF
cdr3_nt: TGTGCCAGCACCGACACTTCCCGCACAGATACGCAGTATTTT

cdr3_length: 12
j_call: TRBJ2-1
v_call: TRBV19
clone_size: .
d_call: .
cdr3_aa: CASIGGAREQFF
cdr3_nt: TGTGCCAGTATTGGAGGGGCCCGGGAGCAGTTCTTC

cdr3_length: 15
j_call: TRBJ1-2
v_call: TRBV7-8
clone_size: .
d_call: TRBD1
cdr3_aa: CASSPGQGGLYGYTF
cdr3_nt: TGTGCCAGCAGCCCCGGACAGGGAGGCCTATATGGCTACACCTTC

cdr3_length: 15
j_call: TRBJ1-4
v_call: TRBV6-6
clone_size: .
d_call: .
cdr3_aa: CASSTQQPYNEKLFF
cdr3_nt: TGTGCCAGCAGTACCCAACAACCCTATAATGAAAAACTGTTTTTT

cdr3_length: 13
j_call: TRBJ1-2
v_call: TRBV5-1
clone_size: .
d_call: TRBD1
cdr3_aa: CASSMGQGDGYTF
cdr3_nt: TGCGCCAGCAGCATGGGACAGGGGGATGGCTACACCTTC

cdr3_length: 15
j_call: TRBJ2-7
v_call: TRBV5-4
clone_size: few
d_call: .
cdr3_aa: CASSFAGGLSYEQYF
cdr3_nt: TGTGCCAGCAGCTTCGCAGGGGGGCTTTCCTACGAGCAGTACTTC

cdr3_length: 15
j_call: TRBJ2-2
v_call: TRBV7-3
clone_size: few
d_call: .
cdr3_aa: CASSPALADTGELFF
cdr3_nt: TGTGCCAGCAGCCCGGCACTAGCCGACACCGGGGAGCTGTTTTTT

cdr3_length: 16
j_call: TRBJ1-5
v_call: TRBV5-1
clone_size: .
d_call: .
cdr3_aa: CASSLWGFGSNQPQHF
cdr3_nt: TGCGCCAGCAGCTTGTGGGGCTTCGGGAGCAATCAGCCCCAGCATTTT

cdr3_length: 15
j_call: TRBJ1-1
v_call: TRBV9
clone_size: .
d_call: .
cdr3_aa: CASSVGSYGVTEAFF
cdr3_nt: TGTGCCAGCAGCGTAGGTAGTTATGGGGTAACTGAAGCTTTCTTT

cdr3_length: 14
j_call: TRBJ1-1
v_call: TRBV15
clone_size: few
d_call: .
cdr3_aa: CATSRDLGLNVAFF
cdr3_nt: TGTGCCACCAGCAGAGATCTCGGACTCAACGTAGCTTTCTTT

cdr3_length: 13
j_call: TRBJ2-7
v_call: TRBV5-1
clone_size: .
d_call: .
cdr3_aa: CASSLNNPYEQYF
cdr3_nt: TGCGCCAGCAGCTTGAACAATCCCTACGAGCAGTACTTC

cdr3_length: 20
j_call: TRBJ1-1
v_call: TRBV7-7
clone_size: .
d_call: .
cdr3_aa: CASSLAQDTHTPGGYTEAFF
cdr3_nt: TGTGCCAGCAGCTTAGCGCAGGACACACACACACCCGGAGGGTACACTGAAGCTTTCTTT

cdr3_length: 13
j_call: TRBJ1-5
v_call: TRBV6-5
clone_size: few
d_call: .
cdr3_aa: CASSYFTGQPQHF
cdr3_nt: TGTGCCAGCAGTTACTTCACCGGTCAGCCCCAGCATTTT

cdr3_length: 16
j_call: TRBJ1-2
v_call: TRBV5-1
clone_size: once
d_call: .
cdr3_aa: CASSLGSARANYGYTF
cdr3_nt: TGCGCCAGCAGCTTGGGGAGCGCCAGAGCTAACTATGGCTACACCTTC

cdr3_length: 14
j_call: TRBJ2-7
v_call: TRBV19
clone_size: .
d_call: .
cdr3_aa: CASSQRDWRYEQYF
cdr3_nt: TGTGCCAGTAGTCAACGGGATTGGAGATACGAGCAGTACTTC

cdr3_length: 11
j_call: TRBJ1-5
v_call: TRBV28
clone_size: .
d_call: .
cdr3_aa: CASSFGQPQHF
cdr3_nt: TGTGCCAGCAGTTTCGGGCAGCCCCAGCATTTT

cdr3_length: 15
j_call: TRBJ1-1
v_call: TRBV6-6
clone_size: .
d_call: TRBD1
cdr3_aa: CASSSQGTDHTEAFF
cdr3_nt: TGTGCCAGCAGTTCACAGGGGACAGATCACACTGAAGCTTTCTTT

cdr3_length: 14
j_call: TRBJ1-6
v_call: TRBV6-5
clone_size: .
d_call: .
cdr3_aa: CASSRGTDNSPLHF
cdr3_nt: TGTGCCAGCAGTCGCGGGACGGATAATTCACCCCTCCACTTT

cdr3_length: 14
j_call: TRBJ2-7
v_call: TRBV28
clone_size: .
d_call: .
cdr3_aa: CASSSPGRSYEQYF
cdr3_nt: TGTGCCAGCAGTTCCCCGGGACGGTCCTACGAGCAGTACTTC

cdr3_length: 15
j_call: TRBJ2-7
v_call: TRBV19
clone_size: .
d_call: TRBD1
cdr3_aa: CASSIETGASYEQYF
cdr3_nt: TGTGCCAGTAGTATAGAGACAGGGGCCTCCTACGAGCAGTACTTC

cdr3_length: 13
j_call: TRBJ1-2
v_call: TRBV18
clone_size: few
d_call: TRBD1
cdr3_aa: CASSRDSNYGYTF
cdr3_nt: TGTGCCAGCTCACGGGACAGTAACTATGGCTACACCTTC

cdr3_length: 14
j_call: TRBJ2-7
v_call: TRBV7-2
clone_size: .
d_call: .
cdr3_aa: CASSFPDSPYEQYF
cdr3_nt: TGTGCCAGCAGCTTCCCAGACAGTCCCTACGAGCAGTACTTC

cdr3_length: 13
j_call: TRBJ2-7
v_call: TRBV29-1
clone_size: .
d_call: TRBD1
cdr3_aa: CSVVDRSSYEQYF
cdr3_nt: TGCAGCGTTGTGGACAGGAGCTCCTACGAGCAGTACTTC

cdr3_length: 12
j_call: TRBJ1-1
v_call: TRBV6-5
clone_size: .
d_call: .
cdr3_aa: CASSTRGGKAFF
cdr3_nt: TGTGCCAGCAGTACTCGGGGAGGAAAAGCTTTCTTT

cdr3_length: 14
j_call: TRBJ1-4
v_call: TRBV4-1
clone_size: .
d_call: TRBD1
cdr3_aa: CASSQITTGGKLFF
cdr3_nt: TGCGCCAGCAGCCAGATAACGACAGGGGGAAAACTGTTTTTT